The 14 T cell receptor beta chains reported below all come from one sample, sequenced in a study of cytomegalovirus exposure and HLA in healthy donors. The primer mix had 60 Vbeta and 13 Jbeta primers. Here immunoSEQ multiplex PCR was the method, and the copy in TCRdb shows in-frame clones only, minus some. The sample carries 250,000 to 300,000 clones, about 93% recorded once. The sample taken for sequencing was PBMCs. All receptors come from a girl aged 2 to 9 in good health and CMV-seronegative.

Only one count was recorded for this clone. The junction departs from the called germline gene at one end, perhaps through a read error. The J gene is TRBJ2-3, the V gene TRBV2; 7 nucleotides match TRBD2. The CDR3 sequence is 13 residues long. Germline V gene lookup returns CDR1 SNHLY and CDR2 FYNNEI. The chain's CDR3 is CVGGEGSTDTQYF. CDR3 coding DNA: TGCGTGGGGGGGGAAGGAAGCACAGATACGCAGTATTTT. The variable domain in full, completed from reference TRBV2 and TRBJ2-3, reads EPEVTQTPSHQVTQMGQEVILRCVPISNHLYFYWYRQILGQKVEFLVSFYNNEISEKSEIFDDQFSVERPDGSNFTLKIRSTKLEDSAMYFCVGGEGSTDTQYFGPGTRLTVL.

The chain uses TRBV16 and TRBJ2-1, with 13 bases matching TRBD2. Germline CDR1 reads KGHSY; CDR2 reads FQNENV. This CDR3 is 16 amino acids long. V trimming: 4 bases; J trimming: 4 bases; junction bases outside the gene matches: 4. The CDR3 loop is CASSPRTSGSYNEQFF. For the CDR3, the DNA is TGTGCCAGCAGCCCCAGGACTAGCGGGAGTTACAATGAGCAGTTCTTC. Together with reference TRBV16 and TRBJ2-1, the CDR3 gives the full variable domain: GEEVAQTPKHLVRGEGQKAKLYCAPIKGHSYVFWYQQVLKNEFKFLISFQNENVFDETGMPKERFSAKCLPNSPCSLEIQATKLEDSAVYFCASSPRTSGSYNEQFFGPGTRLTVL.

In the case of this clone: Other DNA sequences within the sample encode an identical CDR3. The J gene is TRBJ1-1, the V gene TRBV5-1; D uncertain. CDR1 and CDR2 (germline): SGHRS, YFSETQ. Trimming removed 2 bases at V and 2 bases at J, with 7 bases between. There are 13 residues in the CDR3. CDR3 sequence reads: CASSLSRNTEAFF. The CDR3 DNA reads TGCGCCAGCAGCTTATCTAGAAACACTGAAGCTTTCTTT.

There are a few counts of this clone. The chain has TRBV28 and TRBJ2-3; D gene unclear. The CDR3 has 10 residues. V lost 5 bases and J 6 bases, leaving 3 bases between the germline ends. Germline values: CDR1 MDHEN, CDR2 SYDVKM. The CDR3 reads CASSRDTQYF. CDR3 sequence (DNA): TGTGCCAGCAGTCGGGATACGCAGTATTTT.

This clone appeared a single time. V and J are TRBV6-1 and TRBJ2-3, with TRBD1 as a possible D gene (6 bases). V gave up 7 bases and J gave up 6 bases, with 8 bases separating them. Germline CDR1 is MNHNS and CDR2 is SASEGT. CDR3 length: 11 residues. Written as DNA, the CDR3 is TGTGCCAGCAAGAGGGGGGATACGCAGTATTTT. Translated, it gives CASKRGDTQYF.

The chain has TRBV7-9 and TRBJ1-2, with TRBD1 matching 9 bases. The CDR3 extends over 14 amino acids. The germline CDR1 and CDR2 sequences are SEHNR and FQNEAQ (reference sequence). With V trimmed by 3 bases and J by 3 bases, 2 bases remained unmatched. Here the CDR3 reads CASSLGQGDYGYTF. CDR3 DNA sequence: TGTGCCAGCAGCTTGGGACAGGGCGACTATGGCTACACCTTC.

The chain recombines TRBV5-4 with TRBJ2-1, with 11 bases identical to TRBD2. The CDR3 has 15 amino acids. V gave up 5 bases and J gave up 4 bases; unmatched junction bases: 5. Germline CDR1 reads SGHNT; CDR2 reads YYREEE (reference sequence). The CDR3 bases are TGTGCCAGCAGGTCGGGACTAGCGGATTACAATGAGCAGTTCTTC. Its translation is CASRSGLADYNEQFF.

The J gene is TRBJ2-5, the V gene TRBV11-2; D is possibly TRBD1 (6 bases). Trimming cost V 7 bases and J 5 bases, with 23 bases left between them. Germline CDR1 and CDR2: SGHAT and FQNNGV. This CDR3 region has 16 residues. CDR3 amino acids: CASNPFPGSGDETQYF. In DNA, the CDR3 is TGTGCCAGCAACCCCTTCCCCGGGTCAGGGGACGAGACCCAGTACTTC.

J is TRBJ1-1 and V is TRBV6-1; D is unclear. There are 16 residues in the CDR3. Germline V gives CDR1 MNHNS, CDR2 SASEGT. The ends were cut back, 1 base at V and 0 bases at J, with 12 bases in the middle. The CDR3 loop is CASSEELLSLNTEAFF. CDR3 DNA sequence: TGTGCCAGCAGTGAAGAACTTTTATCACTGAACACTGAAGCTTTCTTT.

The rearrangement links TRBV5-4 to TRBJ1-2; D ambiguous. CDR3 size: 15 residues. V gave up 0 bases and J gave up 0 bases, with 9 bases separating them. Per the germline V gene, CDR1 is SGHNT and CDR2 is YYREEE (reference sequence). This CDR3 reads CASSLAERANYGYTF. DNA for the CDR3: TGTGCCAGCAGCTTGGCCGAGAGGGCTAACTATGGCTACACCTTC.

The chain carries TRBV6-5 and TRBJ2-2; D might be TRBD2 (5 bases). V was cut by 5 bases and J by 4 bases, with 14 bases left in between. The germline gives CDR1 MNHEY, CDR2 SVGAGI. This CDR3 has 15 amino acids. CDR3 DNA sequence: TGTGCCAGCAGTAAAGGGAGAAGCGGCACCGGGGAGCTGTTTTTT. Translation: CASSKGRSGTGELFF.

The chain uses TRBV9 and TRBJ2-1, with 8 bases aligning to TRBD1. There are 15 residues in the CDR3. V lost 1 base, J lost 7 bases, and 7 bases stayed unmatched. Germline-derived CDR1 and CDR2 are SGDLS and YYNGEE. DNA of the CDR3: TGTGCCAGCAGCGTATCAGGGGGCGCAGGGAATGAGCAGTTCTTC. This codes for CASSVSGGAGNEQFF.

This chain links TRBV7-9 with TRBJ1-6; 8 bases are shared with TRBD1. This CDR3 has 14 residues. V lost 6 bases to trimming and J lost 8 bases; unmatched junction nucleotides: 6. The germline gives CDR1 SEHNR, CDR2 FQNEAQ (reference sequence). CDR3 in amino acids: CASSMDRVDSPLHF. The CDR3, as DNA: TGTGCCAGCAGTATGGACAGGGTTGATTCACCCCTCCACTTT.

As concerns this clone: The same CDR3 also results from other DNA sequences found in this sample. This chain links TRBV30 with TRBJ2-3, with 12 positions matching TRBD2. Germline lookup yields CDR1 GTSNPN and CDR2 SVGIG (reference sequence). V lost 3 bases to trimming and J lost 4 bases; unmatched junction nucleotides: 5. The CDR3 totals 15 residues. The CDR3 DNA follows: TGTGCCTGGAGCCAGCCTAGCGGGGGGGCAGATACGCAGTATTTT. It specifies CAWSQPSGGADTQYF.